One sample yielded the 10 T cell receptor beta chains listed below, sequenced in a study of metastatic and nonmetastatic thyroid tumors. Nobody among the patients had been given any treatment before thyroid surgery. Using MiXCR, TCRdb re-called clones from the PCR reads. The table lists over 20,000 clones, 16% of them singletons, with about 10% in the top ten. The sample comprised tumor tissue. Receptor source: a female donor with papillary thyroid cancer or a benign thyroid nodule (not recorded which). Some clones in this sample may be carry-over from other donors' samples.

This clone has a count of ten or more. This rearrangement joins TRBV5-6 to TRBJ2-7; 7 bases match TRBD1. Germline V CDR1 and CDR2: SGHDT, YYEEEE. This CDR3 has 13 residues. V lost 4 bases and J lost 5; bases outside the gene matches: 6. DNA of the CDR3: TGTGCCAGCAGCCCTCAGGGGGTTGACGAGCAGTACTTC. Translating gives CASSPQGVDEQYF.

This clone was counted many times. The chain combines TRBV6-4 with TRBJ2-1, with TRBD2 matching over 13 bases. Germline trimming cut 6 bases from V and 9 bases from J; bases unmatched to any gene: 14. CDR1 is MRHNA and CDR2 is SNTAGT in the germline V gene. This CDR3 contains 17 residues. The CDR3 DNA reads as TGTGCCAGCAGCCCTTTTGGGACTAGCGGGATGGTGGGTGAGCAGTTCTTC. This translates into CASSPFGTSGMVGEQFF.

In this sample, this clone turned up many times. The rearrangement uses TRBV7-6 and TRBJ2-1; 7 nucleotides line up with TRBD1. Trimming took 5 bases from V and 2 from J; bases not matched to a gene: 6. The CDR3 totals 15 residues. The germline V gene has CDR1 SGHVS and CDR2 FNYEAQ. The CDR3 loop is CASSLTGYTYNEQFF. The CDR3 DNA reads TGTGCCAGCAGCCTGACAGGGTACACCTACAATGAGCAGTTCTTC.

This clone was recorded many times. V is TRBV14 and J is TRBJ2-2; TRBD1 matches at 8 bases. The V gene's germline CDR1 is SGHDN and CDR2 FVKESK. This CDR3 is built from 15 residues. V lost 4 bases and J lost 7; bases outside the gene matches: 8. The CDR3 bases are TGTGCCAGCAGCCGACTACGGACAGGGTTCGGGGAGCTGTTTTTT. Protein sequence: CASSRLRTGFGELFF.

Within the sample, this clone is medium-sized (0.01 to 0.1%). The rearrangement joins TRBV27 to TRBJ1-6; no clear D. Germline CDR1 MNHEY, CDR2 SMNVEV (reference sequence). Between the trimmed V and J ends, which lost 6 bases and 8 bases, there was a span of 14 bases. The CDR3 runs 14 residues. The CDR3 sequence is CASRRTVADSPLHF. In DNA, the CDR3 is TGTGCCAGCAGGAGGACTGTCGCCGATTCACCCCTCCACTTT.

The chain carries TRBV5-1 and TRBJ2-7; 10 nucleotides match TRBD1. CDR3 length equals 15 residues. V shed 4 bases, J shed 2 bases, and the junction held 6 bases outside the gene matches. Germline CDR1 is SGHRS and CDR2 is YFSETQ. In DNA form, the CDR3 reads TGCGCCAGCAGCCGTTCCGGGACAGGGGCCTACGAGCAGTACTTC. Protein product: CASSRSGTGAYEQYF.

This clone has at least ten counts. The chain is built from TRBV5-6 and TRBJ2-5; D is uncertain. V was cut by 0 bases and J by 0 bases, with 9 bases left in between. CDR1 and CDR2 (germline): SGHDT, YYEEEE. This CDR3 spans 15 amino acids. The CDR3 here is CASSLDGRYQETQYF. The CDR3 nucleotides are TGTGCCAGCAGCTTGGACGGTCGCTACCAAGAGACCCAGTACTTC.

In this sample, this clone turned up many times. The rearrangement joins TRBV5-5 to TRBJ2-1; 11 bases are shared with TRBD2. The germline V gene encodes CDR1 SGHKS and CDR2 YYEKEE (reference sequence). The CDR3 loop spans 16 amino acids. V gave up 4 bases and J gave up 7 bases; unmatched junction bases: 10. The CDR3 here is CASSLGGTSGFNEQFF. CDR3 DNA sequence: TGTGCCAGCAGCCTGGGGGGGACTAGCGGATTTAATGAGCAGTTCTTC.

This clone ranks as medium-sized. The chain carries TRBV28 and TRBJ1-6, with D hard to call. The germline V gene has CDR1 MDHEN and CDR2 SYDVKM. The CDR3 is 12 amino acids. Trimming left V 3 bases short and J 9 bases short, with 6 bases between. In DNA form, the CDR3 reads TGTGCCAGCAGTTTTATGTCTTCACCCCTCCACTTT. Translating it yields CASSFMSSPLHF.

Remarks on this clone: The junction differs from germline at one of its ends, possibly a read error. The chain has TRBV20-1 and TRBJ1-1; D ambiguous. CDR3 length equals 12 residues. CDR1 is DFQATT, CDR2 SNEGSKA, per germline (reference sequence). CDR3 protein: CIFPSSGTEAFF. The CDR3 bases are TGTATCTTCCCCTCGAGCGGCACTGAAGCTTTCTTT.